The TCR beta chain under discussion was sequenced for a study of cytomegalovirus exposure and HLA in healthy donors (dated by TCRdb to 2016 to 2017). About the study as a whole: According to an earlier analysis of 587 of the donors, roughly 180 million T cells yielded 117 million unique TCR beta sequences and more than 250 Gb of sequence data. An early release covering over 500 HLA-typed donors comprised roughly 300 gigabases of sequencing data and approximately 85 million unique TCR sequences. Among the approximately 430 genotyped donors, under 90% belonged to the genetic ancestry cluster associated with self-reported Caucasian donors. The study aimed to test whether signatures of past pathogen exposure could be identified by cataloging public T cell receptors. The study profiled the T cell repertoires of fewer than 850 subjects by immunosequencing and related them to cytomegalovirus serostatus. Besides the first cohort of approximately 670 subjects, a separate validation cohort made up of around 120 different subjects was used. To predict cytomegalovirus infection status, the study combined high-throughput TCR immunosequencing, statistical association of individual TCRs with disease status, and machine learning. A later analysis re-analyzed previously published TCR beta repertoires from roughly 600 donors and added high-resolution HLA genotyping to study TCR occurrence patterns. Rather than drawing on any new phenotypic data, the later analysis identified candidate immune exposures from TCR beta sequences and the way those sequences occurred across donors. In an earlier analysis of 500 to 650 of the donors, high-throughput TCR beta sequencing was used to judge whether each TCR beta V gene segment behaved as functional or pseudogenic. Donor age, sex, ethnicity and CMV serostatus were collected together with the repertoire data. A later genetic analysis used genome-wide SNP genotypes for 398 of the 666 donors, treating that subset as a discovery cohort. All discovery cohort repertoires had been generated on a single sequencing platform. Class I and class II HLA loci were covered by the typing at four-digit resolution. Typing coverage varied by locus: roughly 629-640 donors for A, B, C, DRB1 and DQB1; around 560 for DQA1; around 610 for DPA1; about 450 for DPB1. Four to six DR-DQ haplotypes were handled as single units for association and clustering because linkage in the cohort was strong. Across roughly 420 genotyped donors of the cohort, an average of 235,054 unique TCR beta nucleotide sequences per donor were sequenced, and roughly 20% of those sequences were non-productive.

The cohort consisted of 666 healthy bone marrow donors. At the time of sampling, every cohort member was nominally healthy, though immune exposures that went unrecorded were likely present. The donor tested CMV seronegative, placing the donor among the 350 to 400 seronegative members of the cohort. A peripheral blood sample was collected from each donor, and TCR beta sequencing was performed on peripheral blood mononuclear cells. The Qiagen DNeasy Blood Extraction Kit was used to extract genomic DNA from the blood cell samples. The full study reports these points: The study listed 170 or so TCR beta chains as associated with cytomegalovirus. Across donors, most TCR sequences were observed very rarely, whereas some public TCRs were present in many individuals. Compared with the roughly 710-donor mean, donors in an Asian-associated ancestry cluster had fewer N-insertions in productive TCRs, according to a later genetic analysis. In a later analysis, the rate of TCR association differed among HLA loci, with DRB1 alleles having the most associated TCRs and HLA-C alleles having the fewest. When HLA alleles, especially DR and DQ, strongly co-occurred, attributing TCR associations to individual alleles was difficult. Broadly in line with IMGT annotations, most TCR beta V segments showed up in productive rearrangements about 90% or about 30% of the time in an earlier analysis of a few hundred of the donors. In a later analysis, most CMV-associated TCR beta chains were found to appear HLA-restricted, with HLA associations seemingly driven largely by CMV exposure. A cluster of highly shared sequence variants was judged likely to be a technical artifact of the sequencing pipeline. In a later analysis, HLA-associated TCR beta chains showed more clonal expansion and lower generation probabilities than non-associated chains that were equally common. An association between a missense DCLRE1C variant and V-gene and J-gene trimming of TCR beta chains was found in a later genetic analysis and replicated in an independent cohort. It was suggested by the authors that the approach could potentially be generalized to other disease states and immunological phenotypes. Sequencing depth was assumed to be roughly uniform across donors in the presence/absence analyses, though that assumption may not hold. Specific HLA alleles were associated with 18,000 or so TCR beta sequences at a false discovery rate of 0.05 in a later analysis. Linkage disequilibrium might explain the correlated functional status among segregating V segments, but an unknown experimental factor could not be excluded. The only immune exposure information available for the cohort was CMV serostatus. This cohort had only TCR beta chains sequenced, and the lack of alpha or paired-chain data limited which features could be detected. According to a later analysis, parvovirus B19, influenza, CMV and Epstein-Barr virus appeared linked to several top co-occurrence clusters. A further reported finding was that TCR beta sequences accurately predicted the HLA-A and HLA-B alleles for most subjects in the first cohort. In vitro tests confirmed that a few of the cytomegalovirus-associated TCR beta chains recognize cytomegalovirus antigens. Cytomegalovirus status was reported to be diagnosed by the classifier with high specificity and sensitivity in both the original and validation cohorts. HLA typing was unavailable for some donors at each locus, so association tests used only the typed subset. Because counts were too low, 15 or so rarely observed V segments, including chromosome 9 orphons, were excluded from the earlier analysis of 587 of the donors.

On this clone: The target of this receptor is not known. There are no base qualities to consult, and no much larger clone falls within one base.

Libraries came from the immunoSEQ multiplex PCR assay. A mixture of 60 forward primers for TCR Vbeta segments and 13 reverse primers for TCR Jbeta segments was used in the multiplex PCR. A multiplex PCR assay on genomic DNA amplified the CDR3 region of rearranged TCR beta genes. On the Illumina HiSeq System, the amplified TCR beta libraries were sequenced as 87-base-pair reads. In the source study's methods: A later analysis counted about 80 million unique TCR beta chains across the 550 to 700 repertoires, and roughly 9.9 million of these chains were shared by at least two donors. A nearest-neighbor algorithm error-corrected the raw reads and collapsed the reads into unique sequences, merging closely related sequences to remove PCR and sequencing errors. CDR3 sequences were aligned to IMGT reference sequences to assign V, D and J gene segments. For a sequence to be retained, a match of at least six nucleotides to both a V gene segment and a J gene segment was required. A rearrangement counted as productive if the CDR3 had no stop codons and remained in frame with V and J, and every other rearrangement counted as non-productive. CDR3 was defined by IMGT convention, running from the second conserved V-encoded cysteine to the conserved J-encoded phenylalanine. In an earlier analysis of 550 to 650 of the donors, sequences lacking an unambiguous match to a single V gene segment were excluded. In an earlier analysis of around 590 of the donors, a V segment was called functional when productive rearrangements were above 56.7%, and segregating when the standard deviation between donors exceeded 5%. To diagnose cytomegalovirus status from the catalog of TCR beta chain sequences, a statistical classification framework was built. A later analysis assigned V and J genes by comparing TCR nucleotide sequences with IMGT/GENE-DB human TR gene sequences. In a later analysis, CDR3 sequences and most-parsimonious VDJ recombination scenarios were assigned using the TCRdist pipeline. In a later analysis, each TCR beta chain was defined by its CDR3 amino acid sequence together with its V-gene family, and reads lacking a unique V-gene family were excluded. A later analysis removed several hundred highly shared, low-generation-probability nucleotide sequences to deal with suspected cross-contamination and a sequencing artifact. In a later analysis, a clonal expansion index for each public chain was calculated from normalized within-repertoire ranks of inferred template counts. Generation probabilities in a later analysis came from a VDJ recombination model fitted to out-of-frame rearrangements, and those results were checked against IGoR. A later analysis scored TCR-TCR, TCR-HLA and TCR-CMV co-occurrence with hypergeometric tests, applying a repertoire-size bias correction to TCR pairs. To estimate false discovery rates, a later analysis permuted the HLA or CMV assignments 20 times. In a later analysis, co-occurring TCRs were grouped using DBSCAN, with TCRdist sequence similarity added in when clustering inside HLA-allele-positive subsets. Repertoires with fewer than 30,000 or more than 120,000 public chains, plus five repertoires with anomalous nucleotide sharing, were excluded from co-occurrence clustering. The immuneACCESS repertoire file appears here via TCRdb, limited to in-frame rearrangements. These files lack a portion of the clones; in checked studies, under half of the deficit traces to unresolved V genes, and the cause of the others is not known. V, J and clone size were drawn from that table, and D and trimming were deduced from the DNA. The sample yields around 25,000 clones; approximately 75% were counted once. About 4.2% of the sample is in the top ten clones.

The TCR originated in a male donor in good health and CMV-seronegative. What was sequenced was PBMCs.

The encoded CDR3 is CASSFLLGGQGETQYF. The DNA sequence is as follows: TGTGCCAGCAGTTTCCTCCTCGGGGGGCAGGGGGAGACCCAGTACTTC. The chain was built from TRBV28 and TRBJ2-5; TRBD2 is a possible D gene, resting on 7 matching bases. The germline V gene gives CDR1 as MDHEN and CDR2 as SYDVKM. Deletion took 3 bases off V and 5 bases off J, with a span of 19 bases between the germline ends. Including cysteine and phenylalanine, the CDR3 has 16 amino acids. Only CDR3 DNA remains: 48 bases, in frame from the first base.